This TCR beta chain was retrieved from a study of T cell repertoires in cytomegalovirus infection. Findings of the study overall: HLA-C-restricted CMV clonotypes gave the most frequent clonotype in two of eight donors.

This clonotype showed up many times. Its matching antigen is unknown. The CDR3 extends over 18 amino acids. The V end lost 5 bases, the J end lost 0 bases, and 20 bases lay between the germline ends. Germline V gene lookup returns CDR1 SGHTA and CDR2 FQGNSA. TCRdb re-derived calls from the reads in MiXCR, one entry per CDR3 protein. The table lists some 130,000 distinct CDR3 sequences, roughly a quarter of them singletons, with approximately 35% in the top ten. V gene TRBV7-2 combines with J gene TRBJ1-5; TRBD1 is a possible D gene (5 bases). Material for sequencing was PBMCs, sequenced either directly or after in vitro stimulation (not recorded which). The receptor was isolated from a human donor in good health (CMV status not recorded). Some clones in this sample may be carry-over from other donors' samples. CDR3 coding DNA: TGTGCCAGCAGCCACGAACCGGTTAGGGGTTATAGCAATCAGCCCCAGCATTTT. It codes for CASSHEPVRGYSNQPQHF.